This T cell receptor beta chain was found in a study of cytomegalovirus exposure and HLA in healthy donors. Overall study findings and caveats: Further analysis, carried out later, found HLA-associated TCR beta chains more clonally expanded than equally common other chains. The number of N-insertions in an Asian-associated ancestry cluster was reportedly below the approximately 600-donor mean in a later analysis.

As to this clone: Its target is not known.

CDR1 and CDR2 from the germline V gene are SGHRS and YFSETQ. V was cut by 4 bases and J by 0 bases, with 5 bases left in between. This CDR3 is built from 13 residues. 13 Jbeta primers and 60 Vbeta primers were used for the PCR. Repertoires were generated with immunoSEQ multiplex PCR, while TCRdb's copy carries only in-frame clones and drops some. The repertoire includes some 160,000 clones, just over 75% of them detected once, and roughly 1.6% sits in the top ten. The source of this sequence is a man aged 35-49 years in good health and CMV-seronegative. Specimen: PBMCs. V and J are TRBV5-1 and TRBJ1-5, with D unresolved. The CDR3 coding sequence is TGCGCCAGCAGCGAGCTTAGCAATCAGCCCCAGCATTTT. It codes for CASSELSNQPQHF.